The sequence of this T cell receptor (beta chain) was determined in a study of blood T cell repertoires in COVID-19. Across the study: COVID-19 samples, acute and convalescent, were from the United States, Italy and Spain. The cDNA or gDNA used as material had been derived from T cells, B-cell-depleted T cells, or PBMCs.

Authors' data handling: Nucleated cell counts were estimated from reference gene primer amplification. Profiling relied on immunoSEQ multiplex PCR, and the TCRdb table lists in-frame clones only, not all of them. V, J and clone size are taken as reported in that table, and D and trimming were inferred from the DNA itself. The sample lists roughly 190,000 clones, approximately 91% occurring once. Germline lookup yields CDR1 SGHTA and CDR2 FQGTGA. This CDR3 has 15 amino acids. Trimming removed 0 bases from V and 1 base from J, with 10 bases in between. This receptor was taken from a middle-aged woman who had recovered from COVID-19. Sequenced input: peripheral blood. The genes are TRBV7-3 and TRBJ2-7, with D perhaps matching TRBD2 (6 bases). The CDR3 is CASSLTAGGSYEQYF. CDR3 nucleotides: TGTGCCAGCAGCTTAACGGCCGGGGGATCCTACGAGCAGTACTTC.